This T cell receptor (beta chain) was recorded in a study of technical replicates of blood from several donors. Produced via immunoSEQ multiplex PCR; TCRdb's table is partial and in-frame only. Of more than 75,000 clones listed, 93% are singletons. The source material was T cells isolated from PBMCs. The origin of this receptor is a human donor in good health.

The CDR3 sequence: CASSLSYYEQYF. The DNA for the CDR3 is TGCGCCAGCAGCTTATCCTACTACGAGCAGTACTTC. The chain uses TRBV5-1 and TRBJ2-7; D call uncertain. The V end lost 2 bases, the J end lost 3 bases, and 6 bases lay between the germline ends. The germline CDR1 and CDR2 sequences are SGHRS and YFSETQ. The CDR3 contains 12 residues.